This TCR beta chain was captured in a study of CD8+ T cells in alopecia areata. Study overall: Severity among treated patients was scored by the percentage of scalp area affected.

Trimming took 5 bases from V and 3 from J; bases not matched to a gene: 8. CDR1 and CDR2 from the germline V gene are SQVTM and ANQGSEA. The CDR3 loop spans 16 amino acids. Described treatment: oral pan-JAK inhibitor, 5-10 mg twice daily. Specimens obtained from alopecia areata patients comprised lesional scalp punch biopsies and peripheral blood. Findings and caveats of the study: Scalp clonality and expanded CD8+ clones among the top 100 were significantly decreased by tofacitinib.

It was cDNA, reverse transcribed from extracted RNA, that served as the sequencing template. Repertoires were generated with immunoSEQ multiplex PCR, while TCRdb's copy carries only in-frame clones and drops some. The sample shows approximately 65,000 clones, about half of them seen only once. This clone has a handful of counts. Its antigen is still unknown. The chain recombines TRBV29-1 with TRBJ2-1; TRBD2 matches 12 bases. The sample was CD8+ T cells sorted from blood, taken at approximately week 36, from a patient treated with tofacitinib. The TCR comes from a human donor with alopecia areata. The CDR3 reads CSVRGLAGRIYNEQFF. CDR3 in DNA: TGCAGCGTTCGCGGACTAGCGGGACGGATCTACAATGAGCAGTTCTTC.